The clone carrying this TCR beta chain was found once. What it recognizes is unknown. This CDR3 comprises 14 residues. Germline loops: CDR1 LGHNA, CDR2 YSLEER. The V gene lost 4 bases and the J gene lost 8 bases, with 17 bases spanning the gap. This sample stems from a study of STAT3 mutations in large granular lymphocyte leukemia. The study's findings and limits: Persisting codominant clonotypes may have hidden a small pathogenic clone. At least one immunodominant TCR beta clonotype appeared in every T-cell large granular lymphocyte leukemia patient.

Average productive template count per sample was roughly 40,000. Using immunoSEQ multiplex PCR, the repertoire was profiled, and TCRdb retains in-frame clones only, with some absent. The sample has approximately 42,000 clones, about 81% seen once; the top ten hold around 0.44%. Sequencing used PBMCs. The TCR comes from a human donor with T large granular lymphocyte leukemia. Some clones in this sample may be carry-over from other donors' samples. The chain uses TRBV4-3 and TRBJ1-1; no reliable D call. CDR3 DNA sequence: TGCGCCAGCAGCCCTTTCTTGGGTGGGATCGAAGCTTTCTTT. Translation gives CASSPFLGGIEAFF.